A single sample gave rise to the 21 T cell receptor beta chains below, sequenced in a study of blood T cell repertoires in COVID-19. Sequencing was performed with immunoSEQ multiplex PCR; in TCRdb, only in-frame clones are kept and a portion is missing. The sample consists of about 86,000 clones, 85% of them appearing once. Specimen: peripheral blood. The receptor set was obtained from a middle-aged man with acute or convalescent COVID-19.

The rearrangement links TRBV6-5 to TRBJ2-3, with D uncertain. Trimming left V 6 bases short and J 1 base short, with 11 bases between. Germline-derived CDR1 and CDR2 are MNHEY and SVGAGI. This CDR3 region has 14 residues. The CDR3 region is CASRLRQGTDTQYF. CDR3 DNA sequence: TGTGCCAGCAGGTTAAGGCAGGGCACAGATACGCAGTATTTT.

The CDR3 spells CARRTGQGTGELFF. The DNA for the CDR3 is TGTGCCAGACGAACGGGACAGGGGACCGGGGAGCTGTTTTTT. The genes are TRBV2 and TRBJ2-2; 10 bases map to TRBD1. V dropped 9 bases and J dropped 5; count of bases not matched to a gene: 6. This CDR3 spans 14 amino acids. The germline CDR1 and CDR2 sequences are SNHLY and FYNNEI.

The chain couples TRBV28 to TRBJ2-1; 8 positions match TRBD2. CDR1 is MDHEN, CDR2 SYDVKM, per germline. With 6 bases clipped from V and 13 bases from J, the junction kept 8 bases outside the gene matches. The CDR3 totals 12 residues. CDR3 in DNA: TGTGCCAGCAGCTCCGTACTAGCGGCTCAGTTCTTC. Translated, it gives CASSSVLAAQFF.

The genes are TRBV7-3 and TRBJ2-5; D gene ambiguous. CDR1 and CDR2 (germline): SGHTA, FQGTGA. The CDR3 length is 13 residues. V gave up 1 base and J gave up 4 bases, with 7 bases separating them. CDR3 nucleotide sequence: TGTGCCAGCAGCTTAAAACCGGGAGAGACCCAGTACTTC. This gives the protein CASSLKPGETQYF.

This rearrangement joins TRBV7-3 to TRBJ1-1, with D unresolved. CDR3 length equals 13 residues. The V gene's germline CDR1 is SGHTA and CDR2 FQGTGA. V was trimmed by 4 bases and J by 0 bases, leaving 6 bases between them. As DNA, the CDR3 is TGTGCCAGCAGCTCGGGTATGAACACTGAAGCTTTCTTT. Amino acids: CASSSGMNTEAFF. Looking up the rest from reference TRBV7-3 and TRBJ1-1 gives the full variable domain: GAGVSQTPSNKVTEKGKYVELRCDPISGHTALYWYRQSLGQGPEFLIYFQGTGAADDSGLPNDRFFAVRPEGSVSTLKIQRTERGDSAVYLCASSSGMNTEAFFGQGTRLTVV.

The chain is built from TRBV7-9 and TRBJ1-3, with D possibly TRBD1 on 5 matching bases. Trimming pared 6 bases from V and 0 bases from J, leaving 12 bases between. This CDR3 has 15 residues. Germline lookup yields CDR1 SEHNR and CDR2 FQNEAQ (reference sequence). DNA of the CDR3: TGTGCCAGCAGATACGACAGAGACTCTGGAAACACCATATATTTT. Encoded protein: CASRYDRDSGNTIYF.

This sequence joins TRBV6-2 or TRBV6-3 and TRBJ2-1, with 9 positions matching TRBD2. The trim removed 6 bases at V and 4 bases at J, leaving 7 bases unmatched. CDR3 length equals 15 residues. The germline CDR1 and CDR2 sequences are MNHEY and SVGEGT. CDR3 sequence (DNA): TGTGCCAGCAGCTTTAGCGGGGGCGCTTACAATGAGCAGTTCTTC. Encoded protein: CASSFSGGAYNEQFF.

This rearrangement joins TRBV18 to TRBJ1-2; TRBD1 aligns across 9 bases. The V gene's germline CDR1 is KGHSH and CDR2 LQKENI. V lost 3 bases, J lost 1 base, and 6 bases stayed unmatched. There are 16 residues in the CDR3. For the CDR3, the DNA is TGTGCCAGCTCACCGCGGGGGACAGGGAGTAACTATGGCTACACCTTC. Protein sequence: CASSPRGTGSNYGYTF.

A single count supports this clone. The chain couples TRBV7-3 to TRBJ2-1, with 10 bases lining up with TRBD2. V dropped 5 bases and J dropped 9; count of bases not matched to a gene: 10. The CDR3 is 15 amino acids. Looked up from germline, CDR1 is SGHTA and CDR2 is FQGTGA. CDR3 sequence: CASSLSGRADVEQFF. DNA for the CDR3: TGTGCCAGCAGCCTCAGCGGGAGGGCCGATGTTGAGCAGTTCTTC.

This chain links TRBV19 with TRBJ1-6, with 9 bases that match TRBD1. Germline CDR1 LNHDA, CDR2 SQIVND (reference sequence). With 9 bases clipped from V and 10 bases from J, the junction kept 13 bases outside the gene matches. This CDR3 region has 15 residues. Here the CDR3 reads CASRPDRGNGSPLHF. The CDR3 DNA follows: TGTGCCAGCCGCCCGGACAGGGGTAATGGGTCACCCCTCCACTTT.

V usage is TRBV7-2 and J usage is TRBJ2-2; possibly TRBD1 for D (5 bases). V was cut by 1 base and J by 8 bases, with 17 bases left in between. The CDR3 is 16 amino acids. CDR1 SGHTA and CDR2 FQGNSA come from the germline V gene. CDR3 nucleotide sequence: TGTGCCAGCAGCTTAGTGGGGCACATCGCTAAGGGGGAGCTGTTTTTT. This sequence encodes CASSLVGHIAKGELFF.

This clone has just one count. The chain carries TRBV18 and TRBJ2-2; maybe TRBD2 (5 bases). Germline values: CDR1 KGHSH, CDR2 LQKENI. The CDR3 runs to 17 residues. V was cut by 3 bases and J by 0 bases, with 14 bases left in between. CDR3 region: CASSPVLAGANTGELFF. CDR3 nucleotide sequence: TGTGCCAGCTCACCGGTCTTGGCGGGCGCGAACACCGGGGAGCTGTTTTTT.

This rearrangement joins TRBV19 to TRBJ2-5; 12 positions agree with TRBD2. The CDR3 is 15 amino acids. Germline V gives CDR1 LNHDA, CDR2 SQIVND (reference sequence). The V and J ends lost 5 bases and 0 bases, in that order; junction bases with no gene match: 1. The CDR3 DNA reads TGTGCCAGTAGTCGACTAGCGGGGGACCAAGAGACCCAGTACTTC. Its translation: CASSRLAGDQETQYF.

The chain uses TRBV7-2 and TRBJ1-4; 11 nucleotides align to TRBD1. The CDR3 runs to 18 residues. J lost 2 bases, V lost 5 bases, and 10 bases had no gene match. CDR1 and CDR2 from the germline V gene are SGHTA and FQGNSA. This CDR3 reads CASSATGTGGFTNEKLFF. CDR3 nucleotides: TGTGCCAGCAGCGCAACCGGGACAGGGGGGTTTACTAATGAAAAACTGTTTTTT.

This sequence joins TRBV10-2 and TRBJ2-7, with 10 nucleotides matching TRBD1. The junction had 9 bases not matched to a gene; V was cut back by 5 bases and J by 5 bases. Germline CDR1 WSHSY, CDR2 SAAADI. The CDR3 is 15 amino acids. This chain's CDR3 is CASSYPGQGSDEQYF. DNA of the CDR3: TGCGCCAGCAGTTATCCGGGACAGGGGAGCGACGAGCAGTACTTC.

The chain combines TRBV5-1 with TRBJ1-1; D gene uncertain. The CDR3 is 11 amino acids. The germline CDR1 and CDR2 sequences are SGHRS and YFSETQ. The V gene lost 3 bases and the J gene lost 5 bases, with 5 bases spanning the gap. The CDR3 sequence: CASSSTTEAFF. The CDR3 coding sequence is TGCGCCAGCAGCTCGACAACTGAAGCTTTCTTT.

This sequence joins TRBV6-2 or TRBV6-3 and TRBJ2-1; D is undetermined. This CDR3 comprises 16 residues. Trimming pared 0 bases from V and 0 bases from J, leaving 9 bases between. Germline V gene data show CDR1 as MNHEY and CDR2 as SVGEGT. The CDR3 sequence: CASSYSFQVSYNEQFF. Here the CDR3 DNA reads TGTGCCAGCAGTTACTCTTTCCAGGTCTCCTACAATGAGCAGTTCTTC.

The chain links TRBV5-6 to TRBJ1-1; 8 bases are a match to TRBD1. CDR1 and CDR2 from the germline V gene are SGHDT and YYEEEE. The CDR3 totals 15 residues. V lost 4 bases to trimming and J lost 4 bases; unmatched junction nucleotides: 9. In DNA form, the CDR3 reads TGTGCCAGCAGCCGAGGGGCTACAGGGGGCACTGAAGCTTTCTTT. Its protein is CASSRGATGGTEAFF.

The chain links TRBV23-1 to TRBJ2-1, with TRBD2 matching 7 bases. TRBV23-1 is noted as an ORF with a role that remains uncertain. The J segment lost 7 bases and the V segment lost 5 bases, leaving 8 bases of the junction unmatched. CDR3 length: 14 residues. CDR3 bases: TGCGCCAGCAGTTTCGCCCGGCGGGGGAATGAGCAGTTCTTC. Protein: CASSFARRGNEQFF.

V gene TRBV7-9 combines with J gene TRBJ2-5; perhaps TRBD2 as D (5 bases). Germline V gene data show CDR1 as SEHNR and CDR2 as FQNEAQ (reference sequence). Trimming took 4 bases from V and 3 from J, leaving 12 bases between them. The CDR3 covers 14 residues. CDR3 bases: TGTGCCAGCAGCTGGAGAGCGGATGAAGAGACCCAGTACTTC. Protein product: CASSWRADEETQYF.

V and J are TRBV6-1 and TRBJ1-1; 10 bases match TRBD1. The CDR3 runs 14 residues. Germline trimming cut 5 bases from V and 11 bases from J; bases unmatched to any gene: 11. CDR1 and CDR2 from the germline V gene are MNHNS and SASEGT. The CDR3 nucleotides read TGTGCCAGCAGTAGACCCGGACAGGGGGAAGGCGCTTTCTTT. This translates into CASSRPGQGEGAFF.